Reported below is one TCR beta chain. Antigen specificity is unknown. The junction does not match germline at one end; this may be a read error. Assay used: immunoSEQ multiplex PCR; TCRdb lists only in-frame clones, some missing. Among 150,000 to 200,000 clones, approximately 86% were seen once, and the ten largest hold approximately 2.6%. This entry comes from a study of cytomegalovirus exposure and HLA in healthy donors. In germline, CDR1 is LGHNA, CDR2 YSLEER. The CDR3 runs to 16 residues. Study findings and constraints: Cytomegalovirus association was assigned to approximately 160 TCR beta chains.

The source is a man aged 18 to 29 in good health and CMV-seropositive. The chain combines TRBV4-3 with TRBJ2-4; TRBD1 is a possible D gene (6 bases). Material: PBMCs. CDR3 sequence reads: CASSQDSRGARNIQYF. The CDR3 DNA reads TGCGCCAGCAGCCAAGATTCCAGGGGTGCCAGAAACATTCAGTACTTC.